This T cell receptor (beta chain) was found in a study of cytomegalovirus exposure and HLA in healthy donors. Regarding this clone: The antigen remains undetermined.

In the PCR, 60 Vbeta and 13 Jbeta primers were used. Clones were sequenced by immunoSEQ multiplex PCR, and TCRdb holds only the in-frame ones, with some missing. The data hold some 150,000 clones, with 70% to 85% observed a single time. General study points: The likely explanation for a cluster of highly shared sequence variants was sequencing artifact.

This CDR3 is 15 amino acids long. Trimming pared 3 bases from V and 4 bases from J, leaving 14 bases between. The germline gives CDR1 KGHSH, CDR2 LQKENI. The TCR originated in a man in his thirties or forties in good health and CMV-seropositive. Material for sequencing was PBMCs. V usage is TRBV18 and J usage is TRBJ2-3; the D gene is possibly TRBD1 (7 bases). Here the CDR3 reads CASSPRDSLPDTQYF. The DNA of the CDR3 is TGTGCCAGCTCACCGCGGGACAGCCTCCCAGATACGCAGTATTTT.